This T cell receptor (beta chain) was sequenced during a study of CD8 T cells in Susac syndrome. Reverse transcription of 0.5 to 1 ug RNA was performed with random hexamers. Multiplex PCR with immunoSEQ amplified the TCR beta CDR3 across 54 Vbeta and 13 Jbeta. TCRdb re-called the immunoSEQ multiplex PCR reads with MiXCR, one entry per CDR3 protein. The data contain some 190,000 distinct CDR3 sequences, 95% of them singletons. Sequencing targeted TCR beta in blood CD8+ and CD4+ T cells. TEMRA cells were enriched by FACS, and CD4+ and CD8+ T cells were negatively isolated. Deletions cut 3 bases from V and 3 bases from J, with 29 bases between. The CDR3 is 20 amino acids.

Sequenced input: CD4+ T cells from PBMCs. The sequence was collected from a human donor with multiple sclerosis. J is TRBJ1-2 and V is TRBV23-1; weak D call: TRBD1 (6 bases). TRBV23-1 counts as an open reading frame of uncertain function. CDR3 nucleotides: TGCGCCAGCAGTCACTCCTATAGACAGGAACTACTGCAAACCTACTATGGCTACACCTTC. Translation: CASSHSYRQELLQTYYGYTF.